These 6 T cell receptor beta chains came from one sample sequenced in a study of T cell responses to AZD1222 COVID-19 vaccine (dated by TCRdb to about 2021). The sample's time point label, decoded: baseline before first vaccination. Libraries were prepared through the immunoSEQ multiplex PCR assay. The clones in this table, taken by TCRdb from immuneACCESS, are in-frame only. Not every clone is retained; where verified, under half of the shortfall comes from an unresolved V gene, and the cause of the rest is unknown. For this sample there are about 150,000 clones; 70% to 90% appear just once. The ten largest clonotypes hold 1.9% of the sample. This specimen consisted of peripheral blood, obtained on day 0 of AZD1222 vaccination. These receptors all come from an adult in good health.

This chain uses TRBV27 with TRBJ2-1; 12 bases agree with TRBD2. Germline V gene sequence: CDR1 MNHEY, CDR2 SMNVEV (reference sequence). The CDR3 is 15 amino acids. Trimming took 6 bases from V and 4 from J; bases not matched to a gene: 4. The CDR3 loop reads CASRDGTSGYNEQFF. The CDR3 DNA reads as TGTGCCAGCAGGGACGGGACTAGCGGGTACAATGAGCAGTTCTTC.

This clone is a singleton in its sample. J is TRBJ1-1 and V is TRBV4-1, with 7 bases that match TRBD1. V lost 4 bases to trimming and J lost 1 base; unmatched junction nucleotides: 9. This CDR3 is built from 16 residues. Germline loops: CDR1 MGHRA, CDR2 YSYEKL. The CDR3 DNA is TGCGCCAGCAGCCCCTATCAGGGGGGGGCGAACACTGAAGCTTTCTTT. This sequence encodes CASSPYQGGANTEAFF.

The V call is TRBV14, the J call TRBJ1-1; no firm D call. This CDR3 region has 16 residues. V was pared by 0 bases and J by 0 bases, with 11 bases between. Germline values: CDR1 SGHDN, CDR2 FVKESK. CDR3 residues: CASSQDSPPVNTEAFF. The CDR3 DNA reads TGTGCCAGCAGCCAAGATTCCCCCCCGGTGAACACTGAAGCTTTCTTT.

This chain connects TRBV5-8 to TRBJ2-3; 8 nucleotides align to TRBD2. Germline CDR1 is SGHTS and CDR2 is YDEGEE. Trimming at V came to 4 bases and at J to 6 bases, leaving 13 bases not matched to a gene. CDR3 length: 16 residues. CDR3 protein: CASSLIVLAAQDTQYF. The CDR3 region has the DNA TGTGCCAGCAGCCTCATCGTACTAGCGGCCCAGGATACGCAGTATTTT.

This chain links TRBV4-2 with TRBJ1-5; perhaps TRBD1 as D (6 bases). Trimming stripped 0 bases from V and 5 bases from J, with 11 bases between. Germline CDR1 is LGHNA and CDR2 is YNFKEQ. There are 15 residues in the CDR3. The CDR3 is CASSQDLDSDQPQHF. DNA of the CDR3: TGTGCCAGCAGCCAAGATTTGGACAGCGATCAGCCCCAGCATTTT.

V and J are TRBV11-2 and TRBJ2-1, with D tentatively TRBD2 (6 bases). Germline V gene data show CDR1 as SGHAT and CDR2 as FQNNGV. The CDR3 is 15 amino acids. V was trimmed by 1 base and J by 4 bases, leaving 11 bases between them. DNA for the CDR3: TGTGCCAGCAGCTTAGCGGGAGACGTTTACAATGAGCAGTTCTTC. This gives the protein CASSLAGDVYNEQFF.